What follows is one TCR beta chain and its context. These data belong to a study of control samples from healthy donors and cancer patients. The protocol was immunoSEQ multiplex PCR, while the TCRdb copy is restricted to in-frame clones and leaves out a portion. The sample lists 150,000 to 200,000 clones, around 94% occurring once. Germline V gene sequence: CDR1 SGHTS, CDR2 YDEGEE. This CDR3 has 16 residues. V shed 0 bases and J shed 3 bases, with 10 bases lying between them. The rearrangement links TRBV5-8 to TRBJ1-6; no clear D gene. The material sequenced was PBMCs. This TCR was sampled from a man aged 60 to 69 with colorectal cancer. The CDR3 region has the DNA TGTGCCAGCAGCTTGGGAGGGAGCCGCTATAATTCACCCCTCCACTTT. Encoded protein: CASSLGGSRYNSPLHF.